This TCR beta chain was recorded in a study of technical replicates of blood from several donors. The ends were cut back, 0 bases at V and 11 bases at J, with 10 bases in the middle. The CDR3 contains 12 residues. The germline V gene encodes CDR1 LNHNV and CDR2 YYDKDF (reference sequence). TCRdb keeps only in-frame clones here, not all; method: immunoSEQ multiplex PCR. Among 45,000 to 55,000 clones listed, around 94% were seen once. The rearrangement joins TRBV15 to TRBJ1-1; unclear D gene. Material: T cells isolated from PBMCs. The TCR was taken from a human donor in good health. This CDR3 is CATSRDRRGAFF. In nucleotides, the CDR3 is TGTGCCACCAGCAGAGATAGGCGAGGGGCTTTCTTT. Variable domain in full (rest from reference TRBV15 and TRBJ1-1): DAMVIQNPRYQVTQFGKPVTLSCSQTLNHNVMYWYQQKSSQAPKLLFHYYDKDFNNEADTPDNFQSRRPNTSFCFLDIRSPGLGDTAMYLCATSRDRRGAFFGQGTRLTVV.